Shown below are 12 T cell receptor beta chains from a single sample sequenced in a study of cytomegalovirus exposure and HLA in healthy donors. Assay: immunoSEQ multiplex PCR; the TCRdb copy retains only in-frame clones and omits some. Of around 150,000 clones listed, 91% are singletons. The sample consisted of PBMCs. These receptors all stem from a woman aged 18-29 years in good health and CMV-seropositive.

The chain employs TRBV5-5 and TRBJ2-7, with D maybe TRBD1 (6 bases). Germline V gene data show CDR1 as SGHKS and CDR2 as YYEKEE (reference sequence). The CDR3 sequence is 13 residues long. With 2 bases removed from V and 2 bases from J, the gap between germline ends came to 8 bases. CDR3 nucleotides: TGTGCCAGCAGCTTCAGGGGCACCTACGAGCAGTACTTC. Translated: CASSFRGTYEQYF.

The chain employs TRBV14 and TRBJ2-7, with D possibly being TRBD2 (6 bases). CDR3 length: 15 amino acids. The ends were cut back, 0 bases at V and 6 bases at J, with 15 bases in the middle. CDR1 and CDR2 (germline): SGHDN, FVKESK. In nucleotides, the CDR3 is TGTGCCAGCAGCCAAGACGGTCGGGGGATCAGCGAGCAGTACTTC. Protein: CASSQDGRGISEQYF.

The chain links TRBV29-1 to TRBJ2-3; 8 bases are shared with TRBD1. V shed 1 base and J 5 bases; nucleotides not matched to a gene: 5. Per the germline V gene, CDR1 is SQVTM and CDR2 is ANQGSEA. CDR3 length equals 14 residues. The CDR3 reads CSVEGTGFKDTQYF. DNA for the CDR3: TGCAGCGTTGAAGGGACAGGGTTTAAAGATACGCAGTATTTT.

The CDR3 loop is CASRRTSGGVRETQYF. DNA for the CDR3: TGTGCCAGCAGACGGACTAGCGGGGGGGTCAGGGAGACCCAGTACTTC. This chain joins TRBV2 and TRBJ2-5; 15 bases map to TRBD2. Germline CDR1 is SNHLY and CDR2 is FYNNEI. Germline trimming cut 6 bases from V and 5 bases from J; bases unmatched to any gene: 7. The length of the CDR3 is 16 residues.

This chain uses TRBV10-1 with TRBJ2-2, with 10 nucleotides matching TRBD2. The junction had 6 bases not matched to a gene; V was cut back by 8 bases and J by 6 bases. CDR3 length: 14 residues. CDR1 is WNHNN, CDR2 SYGVQD, per germline (reference sequence). CDR3 sequence (DNA): TGCGCCAGCTCCCTAGCGGGGGATCCCGGGGAGCTGTTTTTT. This gives the protein CASSLAGDPGELFF.

V is TRBV30 and J is TRBJ1-2; 8 nucleotides line up with TRBD1. The CDR3 consists of 12 residues. Germline CDR1 and CDR2: GTSNPN and SVGIG (reference sequence). J gave up 6 bases and V 8 bases, and 8 bases lay outside the gene matches. As DNA, the CDR3 is TGTGCCCGTTGGACAGGGCTGGATGGCTACACCTTC. Translation gives CARWTGLDGYTF.

The V call is TRBV4-3, the J call TRBJ2-3; 14 bases align to TRBD2. With 1 base clipped from V and 6 bases from J, the junction kept 6 bases outside the gene matches. Germline CDR1 reads LGHNA; CDR2 reads YSLEER. The CDR3 loop spans 17 amino acids. The CDR3 bases are TGCGCCAGCAGCCAAGTGGGACTAGCGGGAGTTAAGGATACGCAGTATTTT. This sequence encodes CASSQVGLAGVKDTQYF.

V gene TRBV19 combines with J gene TRBJ2-3, with D possibly matching TRBD2 (6 bases). Per the germline V gene, CDR1 is LNHDA and CDR2 is SQIVND (reference sequence). Trimming took 4 bases from V and 2 from J, leaving 19 bases between them. This CDR3 spans 17 amino acids. CDR3 region: CASSNPRGGAYTDTQYF. For the CDR3, the DNA is TGTGCCAGTAGTAACCCCCGTGGAGGGGCTTACACAGATACGCAGTATTTT.

The chain carries TRBV19 and TRBJ1-5, with 7 bases that match TRBD1. The CDR3 runs 15 residues. With 1 base clipped from V and 3 bases from J, the junction kept 3 bases outside the gene matches. Germline V CDR1 and CDR2: LNHDA, SQIVND (reference sequence). In DNA, the CDR3 is TGTGCCAGTAGTATAGGGACAGGAAACAATCAGCCCCAGCATTTT. It specifies CASSIGTGNNQPQHF.

CDR3 bases: TGTGCCAGCAGCACAAACCCCGCGGGACCAAAAGAGGACACCATATATTTT. Protein: CASSTNPAGPKEDTIYF. The V gene is TRBV11-2, the J gene TRBJ1-3, with a possible D match to TRBD1 (5 bases). Germline lookup yields CDR1 SGHAT and CDR2 FQNNGV. V shed 5 bases and J shed 8 bases, with 25 bases lying between them. The CDR3 totals 17 residues.

This clone is a singleton in its sample. The chain is built from TRBV5-1 and TRBJ2-6, with D maybe TRBD1 (6 bases). V was cut by 1 base and J by 1 base, with 12 bases left in between. There are 17 residues in the CDR3. Germline-derived CDR1 and CDR2 are SGHRS and YFSETQ. CDR3 bases: TGCGCCAGCAGCTTGAGACCAGGGGCTTCTGGGGCCAACGTCCTGACTTTC. It translates to CASSLRPGASGANVLTF.

This chain links TRBV4-1 with TRBJ2-2; D is perhaps TRBD1 (6 bases). CDR3 length: 17 amino acids. V lost 1 base and J 5 bases, leaving 17 bases between the germline ends. Germline-derived CDR1 and CDR2 are MGHRA and YSYEKL. The CDR3 spells CASSQGGLTRGTGELFF. The DNA for the CDR3 is TGCGCCAGCAGCCAAGGAGGACTTACTAGGGGGACCGGGGAGCTGTTTTTT.